These 26 T cell receptor beta chains share one sample of origin, sequenced in a study of shared clonotypes between healthy human individuals. TCRdb's copy holds only in-frame clones and misses some; the assay was immunoSEQ multiplex PCR. The data show about 2.1 million clones, with about 92% seen just once and under 2% held by the top ten. Naive CD8 populations comprised CD45RO-negative cells positively selected for CCR7, excluding terminally differentiated effector memory CD45RA+ cells. Sequencing was carried out using naive CD8+ T cells from PBMCs. The receptor set was obtained from a man younger than 35 in good health. Some clones in this sample may be carry-over from other donors' samples.

J is TRBJ2-7 and V is TRBV9; D tentatively fits TRBD1 or TRBD2 (5 bases each). With 7 bases removed from V and 5 bases from J, the gap between germline ends came to 22 bases. CDR3 length equals 15 residues. Per the germline V gene, CDR1 is SGDLS and CDR2 is YYNGEE. In nucleotides, the CDR3 is TGTGCCAGCGCAAACCGGGACCAATCTCCTAACGAGCAGTACTTC. Its protein product is CASANRDQSPNEQYF.

This chain joins TRBV28 and TRBJ2-7; TRBD2 matches at 10 bases. The germline V gene has CDR1 MDHEN and CDR2 SYDVKM. Losses at the gene ends were 6 bases for V and 5 bases for J; bases not matched to a gene: 10. CDR3 length equals 15 residues. CDR3 DNA: TGTGCCAGCAGACCACTAGCGGGATGGATCAACGAGCAGTACTTC. Amino acid sequence: CASRPLAGWINEQYF.

V usage is TRBV11-3 and J usage is TRBJ2-2, with D possibly being TRBD1 or TRBD2 (5 bases each). The ends were cut back, 1 base at V and 6 bases at J, with 12 bases in the middle. Germline V gene sequence: CDR1 SGHNT, CDR2 YENEEA. The CDR3 is 15 residues long. This CDR3 reads CASSLGGVTPGELFF. CDR3 bases: TGTGCCAGCAGCTTAGGAGGGGTAACACCCGGGGAGCTGTTTTTT.

V is TRBV4-1 and J is TRBJ2-7; the match to TRBD2 covers 7 bases. V was clipped by 1 base and J by 4 bases; unmatched bases: 4. There are 14 residues in the CDR3. Germline V gives CDR1 MGHRA, CDR2 YSYEKL. The DNA of the CDR3 is TGCGCCAGCAGCCAAGTGACTAGCAGTTACGAGCAGTACTTC. Its protein is CASSQVTSSYEQYF.

This clone was seen only a few times. The chain joins TRBV14 to TRBJ1-1, with D perhaps matching TRBD1 (5 bases). Trimming removed 1 base at V and 1 base at J, with 10 bases between. The CDR3 runs to 15 residues. The germline CDR1 and CDR2 sequences are SGHDN and FVKESK. CDR3 sequence reads: CASSQVRTPNTEAFF. CDR3 nucleotides: TGTGCCAGCAGCCAAGTCAGGACACCGAACACTGAAGCTTTCTTT.

The rearrangement uses TRBV4-1 and TRBJ2-3; TRBD1 agrees at 8 bases. Germline CDR1 is MGHRA and CDR2 is YSYEKL. The CDR3 consists of 15 residues. The junction had 6 bases not matched to a gene; V was cut back by 5 bases and J by 2 bases. The CDR3 sequence is CASSTGTGHTDTQYF. In DNA form, the CDR3 reads TGCGCCAGCAGCACCGGGACAGGACACACAGATACGCAGTATTTT.

The V call is TRBV27, the J call TRBJ2-7; 13 bases align to TRBD2. V was pared by 5 bases and J by 6 bases, with 7 bases of the junction left unmatched. Germline CDR1 is MNHEY and CDR2 is SMNVEV (reference sequence). The CDR3 covers 15 residues. The CDR3 protein is CASSPGTSGVLEQYF. In nucleotides, the CDR3 is TGTGCCAGCAGTCCCGGGACTAGCGGGGTTCTCGAGCAGTACTTC.

This chain connects TRBV6-1 to TRBJ2-2; D call uncertain. V gave up 8 bases and J gave up 0 bases, with 13 bases separating them. Germline V lookup: CDR1 MNHNS, CDR2 SASEGT. The CDR3 consists of 15 residues. The CDR3, as DNA: TGTGCCAGCGCCCAATGGCGGACGAACACCGGGGAGCTGTTTTTT. Protein product: CASAQWRTNTGELFF.

The gene calls are TRBV6-5 and TRBJ1-2; D uncertain. This CDR3 is 14 amino acids long. Germline assignment: CDR1 MNHEY and CDR2 SVGAGI. V was shortened by 6 bases and J by 1 base, with 12 bases between the two germline ends. CDR3 loop: CASSHFTDNYGYTF. The CDR3 DNA reads TGTGCCAGCAGCCATTTTACTGATAACTATGGCTACACCTTC.

The chain employs TRBV4-1 and TRBJ2-7; D perhaps matches TRBD2 (5 bases). CDR3 length equals 15 residues. Trimming cost V 1 base and J 4 bases, with 14 bases left between them. CDR1 and CDR2 (germline): MGHRA, YSYEKL. CDR3 coding DNA: TGCGCCAGCAGCCAAGTTGCGGGCGAGTTGTACGAGCAGTACTTC. Residues: CASSQVAGELYEQYF.

This rearrangement joins TRBV7-9 to TRBJ1-4; D is possibly TRBD1 (6 bases). CDR1 and CDR2 (germline): SEHNR, FQNEAQ (reference sequence). This CDR3 is built from 13 residues. V was trimmed by 7 bases and J by 7 bases, leaving 13 bases between them. CDR3 loop: CASTVDSSEKLFF. The CDR3 coding sequence is TGTGCCAGCACTGTGGACAGTTCTGAAAAACTGTTTTTT.

This clone was found once. This chain joins TRBV6-4 and TRBJ2-3; 8 bases line up with TRBD2. Germline V lookup: CDR1 MRHNA, CDR2 SNTAGT. This CDR3 spans 18 amino acids. Trimming took 2 bases from V and 2 from J; bases not matched to a gene: 12. The CDR3 sequence: CASSDKLGGRFYTDTQYF. For the CDR3, the DNA is TGTGCCAGCAGTGACAAATTGGGCGGGAGGTTCTACACAGATACGCAGTATTTT.

This sequence joins TRBV29-1 and TRBJ1-1; D may be TRBD1 (6 bases). V dropped 7 bases and J dropped 2 bases, with 14 bases sitting between them. Per germline, CDR1 SQVTM and CDR2 ANQGSEA. The CDR3 covers 13 residues. CDR3 nucleotides: TGCAGCGCCGACCGGGACATAAACACTGAAGCTTTCTTT. Amino acid sequence: CSADRDINTEAFF.

This chain links TRBV7-9 with TRBJ2-5, with D unclear. The CDR3 runs to 15 residues. Germline V lookup: CDR1 SEHNR, CDR2 FQNEAQ (reference sequence). Trimming cost V 1 base and J 5 bases, with 14 bases left between them. The CDR3 DNA follows: TGTGCCAGCAGCTTAGGGGGTCAGAAAGTGGAGACCCAGTACTTC. It encodes CASSLGGQKVETQYF. Drawing the rest from reference TRBV7-9 and TRBJ2-5, the complete variable domain is DTGVSQNPRHKITKRGQNVTFRCDPISEHNRLYWYRQTLGQGPEFLTYFQNEAQLEKSRLLSDRFSAERPKGSFSTLEIQRTEQGDSAMYLCASSLGGQKVETQYFGPGTRLLVL.

The rearrangement links TRBV13 to TRBJ1-1, with 7 bases aligning to TRBD1. The CDR3 contains 15 residues. Trimming took 4 bases from V and 10 from J; bases not matched to a gene: 15. Germline CDR1 is PRHDT and CDR2 is FYEKMQ (reference sequence). In nucleotides, the CDR3 is TGTGCCAGCAGCTCCGGAATGAAGGGGGCGGAGGGAGCTTTCTTT. Translation: CASSSGMKGAEGAFF.

This clone was observed a single time. The V and J genes are TRBV9 and TRBJ2-3, with TRBD2 matching over 8 bases. V was pared by 2 bases and J by 2 bases, with 7 bases of the junction left unmatched. This CDR3 comprises 16 residues. Looked up from germline, CDR1 is SGDLS and CDR2 is YYNGEE. The CDR3 bases are TGTGCCAGCAGCGTTTGGAGCGGGGGACACACAGATACGCAGTATTTT. Translation: CASSVWSGGHTDTQYF.

CDR3 in amino acids: CASRRASENTGELFF. The DNA of the CDR3 is TGTGCCAGCAGGCGAGCCTCGGAGAACACCGGGGAGCTGTTTTTT. The chain combines TRBV7-9 with TRBJ2-2, with no clear D. The V gene lost 6 bases and the J gene lost 1 base, with 12 bases spanning the gap. The germline CDR1 and CDR2 sequences are SEHNR and FQNEAQ (reference sequence). The CDR3 runs to 15 residues.

This chain links TRBV6-1 with TRBJ2-5; TRBD1 agrees at 10 bases. The germline V gene has CDR1 MNHNS and CDR2 SASEGT. This CDR3 region has 14 residues. Trimming removed 4 bases from V and 2 bases from J; junction bases left unmatched: 1. The CDR3 DNA reads TGTGCCAGCAGTGGGACAGGGGGGCAAGAGACCCAGTACTTC. Its translation is CASSGTGGQETQYF.

In its sample, this clone was seen once. In DNA form, the CDR3 reads TGCGCCAGCAGCTGGCCCGGGGAAGGGCCCTCTGGGGCCAACGTCCTGACTTTC. It is translated as CASSWPGEGPSGANVLTF. The chain couples TRBV5-1 to TRBJ2-6, with a weak D call TRBD2 (5 bases). The V gene's germline CDR1 is SGHRS and CDR2 YFSETQ. The CDR3 length is 18 residues. V lost 3 bases, J lost 0 bases, and 16 bases lay in between.

V is TRBV11-2 and J is TRBJ2-3; tentatively, D is TRBD2 (5 bases). The CDR3 has 17 amino acids. Germline V gene data show CDR1 as SGHAT and CDR2 as FQNNGV. Trimming cost V 0 bases and J 6 bases, with 19 bases left between them. Here the CDR3 reads CASSLDQTLERTDTQYF. The CDR3 DNA follows: TGTGCCAGCAGCTTAGATCAGACTCTCGAGCGGACTGATACGCAGTATTTT.

The chain employs TRBV4-2 and TRBJ1-5, with D perhaps TRBD1 (6 bases). Between the trimmed V and J ends, which lost 3 bases and 0 bases, there was a span of 12 bases. Germline CDR1 is LGHNA and CDR2 is YNFKEQ. This CDR3 is built from 16 residues. CDR3 sequence reads: CASSQSRGHSNQPQHF. The DNA of the CDR3 is TGTGCCAGCAGCCAGTCGAGGGGACATAGCAATCAGCCCCAGCATTTT.

The rearrangement uses TRBV5-5 and TRBJ2-7; no definite D call. The CDR3 has 12 residues. Trimming removed 4 bases at V and 3 bases at J, with 8 bases between. Per the germline V gene, CDR1 is SGHKS and CDR2 is YYEKEE (reference sequence). CDR3 loop: CASSIDDYEQYF. The CDR3, as DNA: TGTGCCAGCAGCATCGACGACTACGAGCAGTACTTC.

The chain employs TRBV7-8 and TRBJ2-3, with 7 positions matching TRBD1. V trimming: 5 bases; J trimming: 0 bases; junction bases outside the gene matches: 5. CDR1 and CDR2 (germline): SGHVS, FQNEAQ. CDR3 length: 15 residues. The CDR3 region is CASSPTGQSTDTQYF. DNA of the CDR3: TGTGCCAGCAGCCCCACGGGACAGAGCACAGATACGCAGTATTTT.

The CDR3 loop reads CASSYSIHRGLYF. The DNA for the CDR3 is TGTGCCAGCAGTTACTCCATCCACAGGGGCCTGTACTTC. The rearrangement links TRBV6-5 to TRBJ2-7; TRBD1 matches at 7 bases. V lost 0 bases and J lost 12; bases outside the gene matches: 8. Germline assignment: CDR1 MNHEY and CDR2 SVGAGI. The CDR3 sequence is 13 residues long.

The V call is TRBV19, the J call TRBJ1-5; D is uncertain. From germline, CDR1 is LNHDA and CDR2 SQIVND (reference sequence). Trimming took 1 base from V and 1 from J, leaving 14 bases between them. This CDR3 is 17 amino acids long. CDR3 in DNA: TGTGCCAGTAGTATAGCTGACATCCTGGCAAGCAATCAGCCCCAGCATTTT. Its protein product is CASSIADILASNQPQHF.

The V gene is TRBV7-3, the J gene TRBJ2-3, with D maybe TRBD1 (5 bases). This CDR3 is 17 amino acids long. Germline lookup yields CDR1 SGHTA and CDR2 FQGTGA. V shed 4 bases and J shed 2 bases, with 19 bases lying between them. DNA for the CDR3: TGTGCCAGCAGCTCCAAAGGGGCGACCAGCGACACAGATACGCAGTATTTT. Encoded protein: CASSSKGATSDTDTQYF.